Each of the 4 T cell receptor beta chains below was sequenced from the same sample in a study of T-cell reconstitution after alpha-beta-depleted transplantation in children. TCRbeta library construction was performed incorporating unique molecular identifiers. MiXCR, applied by TCRdb to the PCR reads, yields one record per CDR3 protein. Among about 980,000 distinct CDR3 sequences listed, around 30% were seen once. Sequenced here: PBMCs, mostly from graft donor cells, sampled 360 days after TCRalphabeta/CD19-depleted stem cell transplant. Every receptor here comes from a boy younger than two who had a stem cell transplant for SCID, so the T cells may come from the graft donor.

The CDR3 DNA reads TGTGCCAGTAGGACACGACAGGGGTCCGGGGAGCTGTTTTTT. Translated: CASRTRQGSGELFF. J is TRBJ2-2 and V is TRBV19; TRBD1 agrees at 8 bases. Unmatched junction bases numbered 6, after V lost 6 bases and J lost 6 bases. CDR1 and CDR2 from the germline V gene are LNHDA and SQIVND (reference sequence). CDR3 length: 14 residues.

A few counts support this clonotype. This chain uses TRBV15 with TRBJ2-7; weak D call: TRBD1 (5 bases). V was clipped by 0 bases and J by 3 bases, with 12 bases between them. There are 15 residues in the CDR3. In germline, CDR1 is LNHNV, CDR2 YYDKDF (reference sequence). Here the CDR3 reads CATSRDRQGVYEQYF. As DNA, the CDR3 is TGTGCCACCAGCAGAGATCGGCAGGGTGTCTACGAGCAGTACTTC. Combining the CDR3 with reference TRBV15 and TRBJ2-7 gives the whole variable domain DAMVIQNPRYQVTQFGKPVTLSCSQTLNHNVMYWYQQKSSQAPKLLFHYYDKDFNNEADTPDNFQSRRPNTSFCFLDIRSPGLGDTAMYLCATSRDRQGVYEQYFGPGTRLTVT.

This chain uses TRBV29-1 with TRBJ1-1, with D unresolved. The CDR3 consists of 15 residues. Germline V CDR1 and CDR2: SQVTM, ANQGSEA. V gave up 5 bases and J gave up 1 base, with 17 bases separating them. This chain's CDR3 is CSVRDPGLANTEAFF. DNA of the CDR3: TGCAGCGTTCGAGACCCAGGTTTGGCGAACACTGAAGCTTTCTTT.

This clonotype was observed a handful of times. The V call is TRBV4-1, the J call TRBJ1-1; D gene unclear. Germline lookup yields CDR1 MGHRA and CDR2 YSYEKL. V lost 1 base to trimming and J lost 5 bases, with 11 bases between them. The CDR3 extends over 14 amino acids. CDR3 residues: CASSQGPVGTEAFF. The CDR3 nucleotides read TGCGCCAGCAGCCAAGGCCCGGTGGGTACTGAAGCTTTCTTT.